This is a list of T cell receptor beta chains from one sample in a study of beta chain features in type 1 diabetes. This table comes from immunoSEQ multiplex PCR, and its TCRdb copy is limited to in-frame clones, with some not included. In the table there are some 370,000 clones, 9.5% to 10% of which are singletons. Sequenced sample: central memory CD4+ T cells from blood. These receptors were collected from a young man with type 1 diabetes. Both conserved end residues are part of each CDR3. A D gene is named only where the DNA matches it firmly. Clone size is stated in some rows and not others, as once, few, many or a class when expanded.

j_call | clone_size | cdr3_length | v_call | d_call | cdr3_nt | cdr3_aa
TRBJ1-2 | few | 14 | TRBV11-2 | TRBD1 | TGTGCCAGCAGCCCGACAGGGGTAGGGGCTGGCTACACCTTC | CASSPTGVGAGYTF
TRBJ2-1 | few | 15 | TRBV5-1 | TRBD2 | TGCGCCAGCAACCCTCTAGCGGCCTTACAAAATGAGCAGTTCTTC | CASNPLAALQNEQFF
TRBJ2-1 | few | 16 | TRBV4-1 | - | TGCGCCAGCAGCCCTAGTACGGGCATGTCCTACAATGAGCAGTTCTTC | CASSPSTGMSYNEQFF
TRBJ1-2 | - | 15 | TRBV5-1 | - | TGCGCCAGCAGCTTCCAAAGTGGGCAGCCCTATGGCTACACCTTC | CASSFQSGQPYGYTF
TRBJ2-3 | few | 12 | TRBV28 | - | TGTGCCAGCACCTTAGGGGGAGATACGCAGTATTTT | CASTLGGDTQYF
TRBJ1-1 | many | 13 | TRBV5-5 | - | TGTGCCAGCAGCTTGGACACTAACACTGAAGCTTTCTTT | CASSLDTNTEAFF
TRBJ1-4 | - | 13 | TRBV11-2 | - | TGTGCCAGCAGCTTAGAAGACGGTGAAAAACTGTTTTTT | CASSLEDGEKLFF
TRBJ2-5 | - | 15 | TRBV11-1 | - | TGTGCCAGCTCGAGGAAGACAGGGAGGCAAGAGACCCAGTACTTC | CASSRKTGRQETQYF
TRBJ1-5 | few | 14 | TRBV10-1 | TRBD1 | TGCGCCAGCAGTGAACGGACAGGGGAGAAGCCCCAGCATTTT | CASSERTGEKPQHF
TRBJ1-2 | many | 14 | TRBV28 | - | TGTGCCAGCAGTTCCTCGGGCCGGGGCTATGGCTACACCTTC | CASSSSGRGYGYTF
TRBJ1-4 | many | 12 | TRBV7-9 | - | TGTGCCAGTCGGACGGCCAATGAAAAACTGTTTTTT | CASRTANEKLFF
TRBJ2-6 | - | 14 | TRBV6-5 | - | TGTGCCAGCAGACCGTTCTCTGGGGCCAACGTCCTGACTTTC | CASRPFSGANVLTF
TRBJ2-2 | - | 22 | TRBV27 | TRBD2 | TGTGCCAGCAGTTTAAGGCGCAGGGGGCACCCCGGGACTAGCGAAAACACCGGGGAGCTGTTTTTT | CASSLRRRGHPGTSENTGELFF
TRBJ2-7 | - | 11 | TRBV20-1 | - | TGCAGTGCGGCAGTCCCAGCGGAGCAGTACTTC | CSAAVPAEQYF
TRBJ2-7 | few | 14 | TRBV27 | TRBD1 | TGTGCCAGCAGTTCGAGGGACAGGGGATACGAGCAGTACTTC | CASSSRDRGYEQYF
TRBJ2-7 | few | 13 | TRBV29-1 | - | TGCAGCGAACAGGGTGGGAGCTCCTACGAGCAGTACTTC | CSEQGGSSYEQYF
TRBJ1-2 | - | 14 | TRBV11-2 | - | TGTGCCAGCAGCTTAGGGTGGAGTGGGTATGGCTACACCTTC | CASSLGWSGYGYTF
TRBJ1-2 | - | 13 | TRBV7-9 | - | TGTGCCAGCAGCTCCGACTGGGGAGGTGGCTACACCTTC | CASSSDWGGGYTF
TRBJ2-5 | few | 15 | TRBV11-2 | - | TGTGCCAGCAGCTTAGGTCCTCGTTCCCAAGAGACCCAGTACTTC | CASSLGPRSQETQYF
TRBJ2-2 | few | 17 | TRBV19 | TRBD1 | TGTGCCAGTAGTATAATGGTTCGGTCAGGGGGATTCGGGGAGCTGTTTTTT | CASSIMVRSGGFGELFF
TRBJ2-7 | - | 15 | TRBV28 | TRBD1 | TGTGCCAGCAGCCCCGGACAGGGAAGAGGGTACGAGCAGTACTTC | CASSPGQGRGYEQYF
TRBJ2-1 | - | 14 | TRBV7-9 | - | TGTGCCAGCAGCTTATCCGGAGGGAACAATGAGCAGTTCTTC | CASSLSGGNNEQFF
TRBJ2-7 | few | 12 | TRBV9 | - | TGTGCCAGCAGCTCCCGCCCCTACGAGCAGTACTTC | CASSSRPYEQYF
TRBJ2-1 | - | 13 | TRBV9 | - | TGTGCCAGCAGCGCGCGGACAGACAATGAGCAGTTCTTC | CASSARTDNEQFF
TRBJ2-1 | few | 15 | TRBV2 | TRBD2 | TGTGCCAGCAGGGTACTAGCGGGAGGGCCCCATGAGCAGTTCTTC | CASRVLAGGPHEQFF
TRBJ1-1 | many | 14 | TRBV5-4 | - | TGTGCCAGCAGCTGGGACAAGGCCAACACTGAAGCTTTCTTT | CASSWDKANTEAFF
TRBJ1-1 | few | 14 | TRBV11-3 | - | TGTGCCAGCAGCTTCGACGGGATGAACACTGAAGCTTTCTTT | CASSFDGMNTEAFF
TRBJ1-1 | many | 17 | TRBV7-6 | TRBD1 | TGTGCCAGCAGCATAACCGGGACAGGCCTCATGAACACTGAAGCTTTCTTT | CASSITGTGLMNTEAFF
TRBJ2-6 | - | 16 | TRBV6-1 | - | TGTGCCAGCAGTCAAGGGAGGAAATCCGGGGCCAACGTCCTGACTTTC | CASSQGRKSGANVLTF
TRBJ2-3 | - | 15 | TRBV7-2 | TRBD2 | TGTGCCAGCAGCTTAACTAGCGGTTGGGGAGATACGCAGTATTTT | CASSLTSGWGDTQYF
TRBJ1-1 | few | 14 | TRBV6-5 | TRBD1 | TGTGCCGGCACACAGGGGACATTGAACACTGAAGCTTTCTTT | CAGTQGTLNTEAFF
TRBJ2-5 | - | 15 | TRBV28 | - | TGTGCCAGCAGTTCTCGGGGGACCTTTGAAGAGACCCAGTACTTC | CASSSRGTFEETQYF
TRBJ2-1 | few | 16 | TRBV10-3 | TRBD1 | TGTGCCATCAGTGAGCCCGGGACAGGGCGATGGGGGGGGCAGTTCTTC | CAISEPGTGRWGGQFF
TRBJ2-2 | few | 16 | TRBV9 | TRBD2 | TGTGCCAGCAGCGTAGGACTAGCGGGAAGGGGCGGGGAGCTGTTTTTT | CASSVGLAGRGGELFF
TRBJ1-2 | few | 15 | TRBV28 | - | TGTGCCAGCAGGCTGACAGGACTTACTAACTATGGCTACACCTTC | CASRLTGLTNYGYTF
TRBJ2-7 | - | 15 | TRBV27 | - | TGTGCCAGCAGTTTTAGTGGTATATCCCGGTCCGAGCAGTACTTC | CASSFSGISRSEQYF